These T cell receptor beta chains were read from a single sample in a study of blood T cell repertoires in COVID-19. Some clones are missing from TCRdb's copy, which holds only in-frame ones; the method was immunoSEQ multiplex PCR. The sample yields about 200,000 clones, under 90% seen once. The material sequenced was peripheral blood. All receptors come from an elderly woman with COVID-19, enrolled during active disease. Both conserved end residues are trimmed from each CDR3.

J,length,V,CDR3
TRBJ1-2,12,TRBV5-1,ASSRTTGDYGYT
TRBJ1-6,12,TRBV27,ASGGGTGGSPLH
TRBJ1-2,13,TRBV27,ASSFWDRGRDGYT
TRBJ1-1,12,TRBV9,ASSVQGVGSEAF
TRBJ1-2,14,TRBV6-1,ASSEGAENVLYGYT
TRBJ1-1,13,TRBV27,ASSFLGGAFTEAF
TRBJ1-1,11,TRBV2,ASRDRGNTEAF
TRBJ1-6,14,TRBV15,ATSRGGDIGNSPLH
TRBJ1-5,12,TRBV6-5,ASSDTGSNQPQH
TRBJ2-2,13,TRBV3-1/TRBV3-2,ASSPFDRGTGELF
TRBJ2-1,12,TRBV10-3,AITPGDSYNEQF
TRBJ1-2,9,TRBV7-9,ASSLVGGYT
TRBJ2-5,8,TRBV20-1,SASQDRGY
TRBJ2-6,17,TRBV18,ASSPLGQLANSGANVLT
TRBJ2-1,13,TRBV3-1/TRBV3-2,ASSPKAGGFHEQF